The sequence of this TCR beta chain was determined in a study of T cells in Graves' hyperthyroidism and ophthalmopathy. This clonotype was counted only a few times. There were TCR beta CDR3 regions amplified from RNA transcripts. HTBI primers were used for first-round RT-PCR of the TCR CDR3. From the multiplex PCR reads, TCRdb called clonotypes with MiXCR, one entry per CDR3 protein. The sample carries under 400,000 distinct CDR3 sequences, roughly 21% recorded once. Unmatched junction bases numbered 14, after V lost 6 bases and J lost 4 bases. The CDR3 loop spans 17 amino acids. Germline V gene data show CDR1 as MNHNS and CDR2 as SASEGT. Fresh peripheral blood, about 10 ml of it, supplied the PBMCs.

This clonotype was obtained from a woman aged 50 to 60 with Graves' hyperthyroidism. Sequencing used blood. V is TRBV6-1 and J is TRBJ2-5; 10 bases fit TRBD2. CDR3 residues: CASSGTLSSGGRETQYF. CDR3 sequence (DNA): TGTGCCAGCAGCGGAACCCTCTCTAGCGGGGGAAGAGAGACCCAGTACTTC.